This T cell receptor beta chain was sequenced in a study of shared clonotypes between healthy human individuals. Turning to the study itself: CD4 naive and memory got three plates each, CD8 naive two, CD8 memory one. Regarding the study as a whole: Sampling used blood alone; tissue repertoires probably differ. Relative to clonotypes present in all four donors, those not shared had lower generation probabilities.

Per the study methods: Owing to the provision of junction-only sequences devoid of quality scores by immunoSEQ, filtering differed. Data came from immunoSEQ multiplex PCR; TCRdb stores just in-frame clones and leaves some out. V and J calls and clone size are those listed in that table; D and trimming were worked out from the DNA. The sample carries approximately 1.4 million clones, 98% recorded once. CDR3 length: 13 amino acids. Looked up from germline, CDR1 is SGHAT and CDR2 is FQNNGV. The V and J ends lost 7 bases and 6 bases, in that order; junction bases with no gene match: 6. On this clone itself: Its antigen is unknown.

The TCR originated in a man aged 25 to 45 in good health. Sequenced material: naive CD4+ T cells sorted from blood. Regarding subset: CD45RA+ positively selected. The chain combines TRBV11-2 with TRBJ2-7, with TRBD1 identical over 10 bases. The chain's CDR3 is CASTRDRGLEQYF. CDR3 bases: TGTGCCAGCACGCGGGACAGGGGCCTCGAGCAGTACTTC. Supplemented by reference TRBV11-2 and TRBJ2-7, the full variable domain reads EAGVAQSPRYKIIEKRQSVAFWCNPISGHATLYWYQQILGQGPKLLIQFQNNGVVDDSQLPKDRFSAERLKGVDSTLKIQPAKLEDSAVYLCASTRDRGLEQYFGPGTRLTVT.